The rows below give T cell receptor beta chains drawn from one sample of a study of blood T cell repertoires in COVID-19. Profiled with immunoSEQ multiplex PCR; TCRdb holds only in-frame clones, not every one. The sample comprises approximately 220,000 clones, 65% to 85% of which are singletons, and around 9.3% rests with the top ten. Material for sequencing was peripheral blood. These receptors all come from a woman aged 80 or older with acute or convalescent COVID-19. CDR3s leave out the opening cysteine and the closing phenylalanine or tryptophan. The size field is filled for only some rows; it gives once, few, many or a size class.

cdr3_length | v_call | clone_size | cdr3_aa
14 | TRBV3-1/TRBV3-2 | few | ASSQEDRGYTGELF
13 | TRBV6-5 | . | ASSRSPVSTYGYT
11 | TRBV15 | . | ATSRDPAREAF
12 | TRBV18 | few | ASSAGQGNTEAF
11 | TRBV7-2 | . | ASSATVNTEAF
13 | TRBV28 | . | ASRPTGRSGDTQY
12 | TRBV7-9 | . | ASKAGTVNSPLH
15 | TRBV9 | . | ASSGYRDRGKGTEAF
12 | TRBV30 | . | AWSRGLDGNTIY
13 | TRBV19 | . | ASRTGQGVGSPLH
13 | TRBV6-5 | once | ASRQGESVNTEAF
12 | TRBV5-6 | . | ASSLGGQGYGYT